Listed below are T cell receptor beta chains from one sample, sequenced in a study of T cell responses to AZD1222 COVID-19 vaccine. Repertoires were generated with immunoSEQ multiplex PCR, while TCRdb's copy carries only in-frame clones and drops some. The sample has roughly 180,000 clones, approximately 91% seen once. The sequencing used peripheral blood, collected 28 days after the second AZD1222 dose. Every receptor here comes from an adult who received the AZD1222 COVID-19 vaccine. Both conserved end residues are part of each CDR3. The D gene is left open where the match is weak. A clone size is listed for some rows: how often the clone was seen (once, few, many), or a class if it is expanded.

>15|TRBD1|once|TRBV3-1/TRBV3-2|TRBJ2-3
CASSPGQGDTDTQYF
TGTGCCAGCAGCCCCGGACAGGGGGACACAGATACGCAGTATTTT
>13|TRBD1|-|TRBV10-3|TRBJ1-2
CATRTGGHYGYTF
TGTGCCACAAGGACAGGGGGCCACTATGGCTACACCTTC
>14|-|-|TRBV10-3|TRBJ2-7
CAISDPAGDYEQYF
TGTGCCATCAGTGATCCGGCCGGGGACTACGAGCAGTACTTC
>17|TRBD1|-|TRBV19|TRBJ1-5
CASTPLGTGAGNQPQHF
TGTGCCAGTACCCCGCTAGGTACAGGGGCAGGCAATCAGCCCCAGCATTTT
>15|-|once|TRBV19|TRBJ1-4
CASSIGVGENEKLFF
TGTGCCAGTAGTATAGGGGTAGGAGAGAATGAAAAACTGTTTTTT
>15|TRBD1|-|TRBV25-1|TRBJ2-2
CASSGGQGYTGELFF
TGTGCCAGCAGTGGGGGACAGGGGTACACCGGGGAGCTGTTTTTT
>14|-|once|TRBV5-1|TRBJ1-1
CASSGTGANTEAFF
TGCGCCAGCAGCGGGACGGGGGCAAACACTGAAGCTTTCTTT
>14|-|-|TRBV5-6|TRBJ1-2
CASSLEPGPGGYTF
TGTGCCAGCAGCTTGGAGCCGGGGCCGGGAGGCTACACCTTC
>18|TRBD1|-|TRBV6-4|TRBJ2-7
CASSDHRGRVAVTYEQYF
TGTGCCAGCAGTGACCACAGGGGGCGGGTAGCGGTTACCTACGAGCAGTACTTC
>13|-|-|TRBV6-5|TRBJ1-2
CALPIRGNYGYTF
TGTGCCCTCCCGATCCGGGGCAACTATGGCTACACCTTC
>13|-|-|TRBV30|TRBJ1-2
CAWTVRVGYGYTF
TGTGCCTGGACCGTACGGGTGGGCTATGGCTACACCTTC
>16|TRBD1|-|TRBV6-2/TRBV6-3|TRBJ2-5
CASSYNLGQGQETQYF
TGTGCCAGCAGTTACAATTTGGGACAGGGACAAGAGACCCAGTACTTC
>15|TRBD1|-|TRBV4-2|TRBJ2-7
CASSKGGTGTYEQYF
TGTGCCAGCAGCAAAGGGGGGACAGGGACCTACGAGCAGTACTTC
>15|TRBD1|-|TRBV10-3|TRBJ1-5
CAISASGGVNQPQHF
TGTGCCATCAGTGCATCAGGGGGGGTCAATCAGCCCCAGCATTTT
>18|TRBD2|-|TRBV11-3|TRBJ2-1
CASSLGGVLAGGGNEQFF
TGTGCCAGCAGCTTAGGAGGCGTGCTAGCGGGAGGAGGCAATGAGCAGTTCTTC
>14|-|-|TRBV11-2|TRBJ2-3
CASSLVRGADTQYF
TGTGCCAGCAGCTTAGTGCGGGGAGCAGATACGCAGTATTTT
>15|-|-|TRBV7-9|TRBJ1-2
CASSLVGRADYGYTF
TGTGCCAGCAGCTTAGTGGGCAGGGCCGACTATGGCTACACCTTC
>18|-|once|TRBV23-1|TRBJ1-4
CASSHNGSGEGANEKLFF
TGCGCCAGCAGTCACAACGGTTCGGGGGAAGGTGCTAATGAAAAACTGTTTTTT
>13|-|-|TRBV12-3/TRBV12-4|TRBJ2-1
CASSSRSYNEQFF
TGTGCCAGCAGTTCCCGGAGCTACAATGAGCAGTTCTTC
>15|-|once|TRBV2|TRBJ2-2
CASSPGTLNTGELFF
TGTGCCAGCAGTCCCGGGACCCTGAACACCGGGGAGCTGTTTTTT
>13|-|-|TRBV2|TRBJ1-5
CASSREIGQPQHF
TGTGCCAGCAGCAGGGAAATAGGTCAGCCCCAGCATTTT
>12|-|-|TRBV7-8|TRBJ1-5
CASSVGWGPQHF
TGTGCCAGCAGCGTAGGATGGGGGCCCCAGCATTTT
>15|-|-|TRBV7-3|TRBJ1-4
CASSLSGGVNEKLFF
TGTGCCAGCAGCTTATCAGGAGGGGTTAATGAAAAACTGTTTTTT
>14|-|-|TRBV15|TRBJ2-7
CATSRGQGTNEQYF
TGTGCCACCAGCAGAGGGCAGGGCACCAACGAGCAGTACTTC
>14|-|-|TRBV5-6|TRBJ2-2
CASSSRGRTGELFF
TGTGCCAGCAGCTCCCGGGGCAGAACCGGGGAGCTGTTTTTT
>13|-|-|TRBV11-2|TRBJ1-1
CASSLISDTEAFF
TGTGCCAGCAGCCTCATATCAGACACTGAAGCTTTCTTT
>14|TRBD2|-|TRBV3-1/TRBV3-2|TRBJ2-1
CASSQGASGGAQFF
TGTGCCAGCAGCCAAGGGGCTAGCGGGGGGGCACAGTTCTTC
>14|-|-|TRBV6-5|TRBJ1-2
CASSYFRGASGYTF
TGTGCCAGCAGTTACTTTAGAGGGGCGAGTGGCTACACCTTC
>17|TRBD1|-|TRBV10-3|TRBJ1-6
CAIRQDRPRGLNSPLHF
TGTGCCATCAGGCAGGACAGGCCACGCGGATTGAATTCACCCCTCCACTTT
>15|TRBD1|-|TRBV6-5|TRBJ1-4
CASSRMGTGDEKLFF
TGTGCCAGCAGTCGAATGGGGACAGGGGATGAAAAACTGTTTTTT
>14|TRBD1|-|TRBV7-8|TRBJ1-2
CASSLETGSGGYTF
TGTGCCAGCAGCTTAGAGACAGGGTCAGGTGGCTACACCTTC
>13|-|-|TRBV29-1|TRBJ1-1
CSVVQQLNTEAFF
TGCAGCGTCGTTCAACAGTTAAACACTGAAGCTTTCTTT
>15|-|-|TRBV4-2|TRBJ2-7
CASSQDRSSGYEQYF
TGTGCCAGCAGCCAAGATCGTAGTAGCGGCTACGAGCAGTACTTC
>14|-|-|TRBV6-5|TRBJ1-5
CASTMVVRNQPQHF
TGTGCCAGCACTATGGTGGTGCGCAATCAGCCCCAGCATTTT
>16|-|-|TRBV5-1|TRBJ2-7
CASSLESGGAAYEQYF
TGCGCCAGCAGCTTGGAATCCGGAGGGGCTGCCTACGAGCAGTACTTC
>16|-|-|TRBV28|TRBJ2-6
CASSFLWRSGANVLTF
TGTGCCAGCAGTTTTCTATGGCGCTCTGGGGCCAACGTCCTGACTTTC
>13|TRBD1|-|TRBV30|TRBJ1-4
CAGDRQGNEKLFF
TGTGCCGGGGACCGACAGGGGAATGAAAAACTGTTTTTT
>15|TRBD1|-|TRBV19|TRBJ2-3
CASSIGGQGADTQYF
TGTGCCAGTAGTATAGGTGGACAGGGGGCAGATACGCAGTATTTT
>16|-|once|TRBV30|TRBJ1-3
CAWSNTGNLNGNTIYF
TGTGCCTGGAGCAATACAGGGAATTTGAACGGAAACACCATATATTTT
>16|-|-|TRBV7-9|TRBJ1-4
CASSLGLLMVDEKLFF
TGTGCCAGCAGCTTAGGCCTTTTGATGGTAGATGAAAAACTGTTTTTT
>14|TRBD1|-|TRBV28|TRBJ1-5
CASSNRGSNQPQHF
TGTGCCAGCAGCAACAGGGGTAGCAATCAGCCCCAGCATTTT
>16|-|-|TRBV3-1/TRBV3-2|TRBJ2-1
CASSPLQAGTYNEQFF
TGTGCCAGCAGCCCTTTACAGGCGGGAACCTACAATGAGCAGTTCTTC
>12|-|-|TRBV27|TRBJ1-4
CASSFPGEKLFF
TGTGCCAGCAGTTTCCCCGGGGAAAAACTGTTTTTT
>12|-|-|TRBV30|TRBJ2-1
CAGEVRYNEQFF
TGTGCTGGAGAGGTTCGGTACAATGAGCAGTTCTTC
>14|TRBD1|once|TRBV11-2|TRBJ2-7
CASSRTGGRYEQYF
TGTGCCAGCAGCCGGACAGGGGGCAGATACGAGCAGTACTTC
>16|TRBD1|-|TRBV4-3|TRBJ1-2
CASSQDFAGGVFGYTF
TGCGCCAGCAGCCAAGATTTCGCAGGGGGCGTATTTGGCTACACCTTC
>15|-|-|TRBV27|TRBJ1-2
CASRINGPLNYGYTF
TGTGCCAGCAGAATCAACGGCCCGCTGAACTATGGCTACACCTTC
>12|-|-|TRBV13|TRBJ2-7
CASSLFGYEQYF
TGTGCCAGCAGCTTATTCGGGTACGAGCAGTACTTC
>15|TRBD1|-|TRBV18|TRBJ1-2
CASSPPGQGGHGYTF
TGTGCCAGCTCACCACCTGGACAGGGTGGACATGGCTACACCTTC
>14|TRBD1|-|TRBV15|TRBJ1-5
CATSRDRGSQPQHF
TGTGCCACCAGCAGGGACAGGGGCAGTCAGCCCCAGCATTTT
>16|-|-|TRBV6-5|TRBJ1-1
CASSYPRGAGNTEAFF
TGTGCCAGCAGTTACCCTAGAGGGGCAGGGAACACTGAAGCTTTCTTT
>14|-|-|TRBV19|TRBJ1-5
CASGNRLGNQPQHF
TGTGCCAGTGGGAACAGGCTTGGGAATCAGCCCCAGCATTTT
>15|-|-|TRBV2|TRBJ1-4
CASSERAATNEKLFF
TGTGCCAGCAGTGAAAGGGCAGCAACTAATGAAAAACTGTTTTTT
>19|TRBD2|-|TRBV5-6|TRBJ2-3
CASSLDGYVAGGPLDTQYF
TGTGCCAGCAGCTTAGACGGTTATGTAGCGGGAGGGCCCTTAGATACGCAGTATTTT
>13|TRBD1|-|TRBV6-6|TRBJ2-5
CASSGTGGETQYF
TGTGCCAGCAGTGGGACAGGTGGTGAGACCCAGTACTTC
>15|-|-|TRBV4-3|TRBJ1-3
CASSPGFLSGNTIYF
TGCGCCAGCAGCCCAGGGTTTCTCTCTGGAAACACCATATATTTT
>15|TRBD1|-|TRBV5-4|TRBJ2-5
CASSLRGTGKETQYF
TGTGCCAGCAGCTTGAGAGGGACAGGTAAAGAGACCCAGTACTTC
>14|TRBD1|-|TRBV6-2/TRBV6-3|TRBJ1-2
CASSPTGTPYGYTF
TGTGCCAGCAGCCCGACAGGGACACCCTATGGCTACACCTTC
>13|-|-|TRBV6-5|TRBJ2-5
CASSYRGGETQYF
TGTGCCAGCAGTTACAGGGGAGGAGAGACCCAGTACTTC
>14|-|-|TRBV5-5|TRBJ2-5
CASSLAAPQETQYF
TGTGCCAGCAGCTTGGCCGCTCCCCAAGAGACCCAGTACTTC